The 5 T cell receptor beta chains in this list originate from one sample, sequenced in a study of OX40 agonist ivuxolimab in advanced cancers. Sequenced by immunoSEQ multiplex PCR; TCRdb stores in-frame clones only, minus some. The repertoire has about 69,000 clones, approximately 90% of them found once; the top ten carry more than 4.5%. Here the sequenced sample was CD4+ or CD8+ T cells sorted from blood, taken in a trial of the OX40 agonist ivuxolimab. The receptor set was obtained from an adult with an advanced solid tumor such as melanoma, head and neck, liver or kidney cancer.

The chain employs TRBV4-1 and TRBJ2-5; D gene ambiguous. The CDR3 covers 15 residues. CDR1 and CDR2 (germline): MGHRA, YSYEKL. Trimming removed 4 bases from V and 5 bases from J, with 17 bases in between. The CDR3 spells CASSPIAKGGETQYF. The CDR3 region has the DNA TGCGCCAGCAGCCCCATAGCTAAGGGTGGGGAGACCCAGTACTTC.

V and J are TRBV7-6 and TRBJ1-1; D unresolved. CDR1 is SGHVS and CDR2 is FNYEAQ in the germline V gene. V lost 5 bases and J lost 5, with 12 bases in between. The CDR3 contains 13 residues. The CDR3 DNA reads as TGTGCCAGCAGCGATTCGGGGTCTACTGAAGCTTTCTTT. The encoded protein is CASSDSGSTEAFF.

This sequence joins TRBV7-2 and TRBJ1-1; D ambiguous. The CDR3 contains 13 residues. Trimming stripped 0 bases from V and 5 bases from J, with 7 bases between. Germline CDR1 is SGHTA and CDR2 is FQGNSA. The DNA for the CDR3 is TGTGCCAGCAGCTTAGCGTCCCGGACTGAAGCTTTCTTT. Translating it yields CASSLASRTEAFF.

This chain uses TRBV9 with TRBJ1-1, with D possibly TRBD1 on 6 matching bases. Trimming removed 1 base at V and 7 bases at J, with 17 bases between. CDR1 is SGDLS, CDR2 YYNGEE, per germline. The CDR3 extends over 15 amino acids. This CDR3 is CASSVFGQLDNEAFF. CDR3 DNA: TGTGCCAGCAGCGTATTTGGACAGCTAGACAATGAAGCTTTCTTT.

The gene calls are TRBV7-9 and TRBJ2-1; TRBD1 matches at 10 bases. The germline CDR1 and CDR2 sequences are SEHNR and FQNEAQ (reference sequence). Losses at the gene ends were 5 bases for V and 6 bases for J; bases not matched to a gene: 10. The CDR3 spans 16 residues. CDR3 coding DNA: TGTGCCAGCAGCCCTAGGGACAGGGGCCGAACCAATGAGCAGTTCTTC. It encodes CASSPRDRGRTNEQFF. Supplemented by reference TRBV7-9 and TRBJ2-1, the full variable domain reads DTGVSQNPRHKITKRGQNVTFRCDPISEHNRLYWYRQTLGQGPEFLTYFQNEAQLEKSRLLSDRFSAERPKGSFSTLEIQRTEQGDSAMYLCASSPRDRGRTNEQFFGPGTRLTVL.